What follows describes a single T cell receptor beta chain. This entry is derived from a study of monozygotic twins with inflammatory bowel disease. Reanalyzing the 5' RACE reads, TCRdb keeps one entry per CDR3 protein, without DNA. This listing includes about 330,000 distinct CDR3 sequences. The length of the CDR3 is 16 residues. Germline values: CDR1 LGHNA, CDR2 YNFKEQ. Sequencing used blood. The sequence was obtained from a human donor with ulcerative colitis or Crohn's disease, or a healthy co-twin of an affected twin (not recorded which). This chain joins TRBV4-2 and TRBJ1-5. The CDR3 sequence is CASSHGAGRDNQPQHF.